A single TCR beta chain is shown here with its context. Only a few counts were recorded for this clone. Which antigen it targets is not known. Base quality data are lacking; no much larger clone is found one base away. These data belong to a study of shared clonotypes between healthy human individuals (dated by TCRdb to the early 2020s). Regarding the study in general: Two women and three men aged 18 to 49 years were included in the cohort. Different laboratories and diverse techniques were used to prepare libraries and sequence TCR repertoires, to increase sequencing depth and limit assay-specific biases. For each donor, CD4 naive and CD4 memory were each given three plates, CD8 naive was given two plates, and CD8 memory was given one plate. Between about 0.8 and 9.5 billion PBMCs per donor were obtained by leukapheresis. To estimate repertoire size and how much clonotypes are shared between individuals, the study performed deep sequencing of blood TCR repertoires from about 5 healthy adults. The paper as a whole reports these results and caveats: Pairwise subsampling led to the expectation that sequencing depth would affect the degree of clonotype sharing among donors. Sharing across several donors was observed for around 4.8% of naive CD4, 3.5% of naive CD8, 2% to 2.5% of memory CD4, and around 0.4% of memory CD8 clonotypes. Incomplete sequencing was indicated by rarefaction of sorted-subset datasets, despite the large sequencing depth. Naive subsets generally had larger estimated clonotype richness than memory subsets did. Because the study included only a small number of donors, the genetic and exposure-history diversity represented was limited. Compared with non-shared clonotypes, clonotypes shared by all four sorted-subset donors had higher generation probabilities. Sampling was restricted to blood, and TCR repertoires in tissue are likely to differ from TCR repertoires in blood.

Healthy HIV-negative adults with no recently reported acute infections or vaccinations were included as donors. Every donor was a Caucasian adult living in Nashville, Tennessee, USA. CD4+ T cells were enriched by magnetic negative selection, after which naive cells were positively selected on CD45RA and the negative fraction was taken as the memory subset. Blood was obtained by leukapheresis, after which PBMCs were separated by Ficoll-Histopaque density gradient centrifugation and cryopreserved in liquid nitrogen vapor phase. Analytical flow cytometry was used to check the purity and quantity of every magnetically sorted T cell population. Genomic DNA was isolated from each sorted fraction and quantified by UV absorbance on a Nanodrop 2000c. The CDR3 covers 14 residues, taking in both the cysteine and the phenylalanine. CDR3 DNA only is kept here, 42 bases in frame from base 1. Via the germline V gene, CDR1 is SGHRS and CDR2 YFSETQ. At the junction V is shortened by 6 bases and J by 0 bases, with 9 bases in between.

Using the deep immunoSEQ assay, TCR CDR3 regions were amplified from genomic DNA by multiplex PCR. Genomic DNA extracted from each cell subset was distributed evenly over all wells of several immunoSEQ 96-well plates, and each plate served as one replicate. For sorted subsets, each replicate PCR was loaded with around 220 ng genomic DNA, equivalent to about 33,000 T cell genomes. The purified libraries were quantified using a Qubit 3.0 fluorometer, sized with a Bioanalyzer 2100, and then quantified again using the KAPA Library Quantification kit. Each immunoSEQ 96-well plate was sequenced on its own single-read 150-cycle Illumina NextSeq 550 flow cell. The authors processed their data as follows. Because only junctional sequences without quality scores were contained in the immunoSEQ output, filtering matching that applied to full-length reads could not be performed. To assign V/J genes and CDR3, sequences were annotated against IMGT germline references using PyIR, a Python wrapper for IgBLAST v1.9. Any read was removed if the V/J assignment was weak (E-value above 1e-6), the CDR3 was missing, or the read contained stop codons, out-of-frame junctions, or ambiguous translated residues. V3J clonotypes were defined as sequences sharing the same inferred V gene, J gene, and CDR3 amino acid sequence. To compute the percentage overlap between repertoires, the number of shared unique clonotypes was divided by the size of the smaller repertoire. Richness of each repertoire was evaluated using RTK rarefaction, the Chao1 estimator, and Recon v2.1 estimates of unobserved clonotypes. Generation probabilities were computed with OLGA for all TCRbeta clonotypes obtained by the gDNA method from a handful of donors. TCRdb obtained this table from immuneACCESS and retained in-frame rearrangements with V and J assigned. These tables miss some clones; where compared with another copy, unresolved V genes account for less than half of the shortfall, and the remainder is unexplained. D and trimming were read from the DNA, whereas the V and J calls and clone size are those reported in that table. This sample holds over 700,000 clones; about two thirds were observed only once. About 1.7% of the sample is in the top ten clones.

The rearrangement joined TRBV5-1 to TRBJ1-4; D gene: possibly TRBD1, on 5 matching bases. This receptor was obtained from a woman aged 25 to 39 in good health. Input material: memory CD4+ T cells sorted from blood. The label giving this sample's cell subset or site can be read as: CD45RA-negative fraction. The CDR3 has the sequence CASTETATNEKLFF. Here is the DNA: TGCGCCAGCACCGAGACAGCAACTAATGAAAAACTGTTTTTT. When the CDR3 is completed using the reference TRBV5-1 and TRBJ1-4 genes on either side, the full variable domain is KAGVTQTPRYLIKTRGQQVTLSCSPISGHRSVSWYQQTPGQGLQFLFEYFSETQRNKGNFPGRFSGRQFSNSRSEMNVSTLELGDSALYLCASTETATNEKLFFGSGTQLSVL.